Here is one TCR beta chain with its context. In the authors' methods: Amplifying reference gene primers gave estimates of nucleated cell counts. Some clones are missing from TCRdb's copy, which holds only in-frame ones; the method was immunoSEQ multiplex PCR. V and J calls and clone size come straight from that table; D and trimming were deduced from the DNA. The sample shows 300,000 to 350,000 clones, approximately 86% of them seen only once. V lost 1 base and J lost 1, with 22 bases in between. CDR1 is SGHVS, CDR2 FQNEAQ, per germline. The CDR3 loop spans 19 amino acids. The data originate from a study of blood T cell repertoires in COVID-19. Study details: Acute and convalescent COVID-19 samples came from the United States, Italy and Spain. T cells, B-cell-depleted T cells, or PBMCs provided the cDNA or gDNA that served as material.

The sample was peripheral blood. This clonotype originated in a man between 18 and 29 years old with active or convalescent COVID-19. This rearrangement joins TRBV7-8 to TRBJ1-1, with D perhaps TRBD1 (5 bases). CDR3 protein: CASSLDVQTARPGNTEAFF. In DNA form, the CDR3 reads TGTGCCAGCAGCTTAGATGTCCAGACAGCCCGGCCGGGGAACACTGAAGCTTTCTTT.